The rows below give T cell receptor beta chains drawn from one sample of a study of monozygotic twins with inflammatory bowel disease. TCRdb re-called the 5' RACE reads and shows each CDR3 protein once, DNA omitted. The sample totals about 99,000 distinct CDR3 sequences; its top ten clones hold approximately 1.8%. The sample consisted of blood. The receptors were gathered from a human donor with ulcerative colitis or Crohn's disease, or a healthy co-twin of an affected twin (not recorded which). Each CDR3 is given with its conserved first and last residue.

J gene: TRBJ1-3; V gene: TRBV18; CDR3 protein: CASSPLQEGTGNTIYF
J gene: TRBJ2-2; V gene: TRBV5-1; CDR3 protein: CASTPVGNTGELFF
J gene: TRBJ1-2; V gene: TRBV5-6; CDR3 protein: CASRRQGAKVNYGYTF
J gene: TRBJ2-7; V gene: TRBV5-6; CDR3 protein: CASSPSRVGIRYEQYF
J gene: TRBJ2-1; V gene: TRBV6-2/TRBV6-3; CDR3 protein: CASSQRVGNEQFF
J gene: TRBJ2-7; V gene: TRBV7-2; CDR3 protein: CASSPGTSRSYEQYF
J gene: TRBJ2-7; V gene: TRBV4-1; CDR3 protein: CASSQKATGTKFHEQYF
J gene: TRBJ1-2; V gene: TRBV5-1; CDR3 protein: CASIGGNDGYTF
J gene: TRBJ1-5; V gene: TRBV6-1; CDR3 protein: CASSQQGVGNQPQHF
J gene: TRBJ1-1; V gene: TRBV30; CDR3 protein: CAWSDGLMNTEASF
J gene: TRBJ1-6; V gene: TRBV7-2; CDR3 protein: CASSLVAGGSPLHF
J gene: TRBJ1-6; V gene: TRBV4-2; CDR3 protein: CASSPGDGSNSPLHF
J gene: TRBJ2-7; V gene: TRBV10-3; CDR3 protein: CAISGAGGVHEQYF
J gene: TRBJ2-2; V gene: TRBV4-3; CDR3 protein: CASSQQYTGTENTGELFF
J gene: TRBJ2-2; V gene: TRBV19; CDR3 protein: CASTVTGAGELFF
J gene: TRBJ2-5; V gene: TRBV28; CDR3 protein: CASSLFGAGGKTQYF
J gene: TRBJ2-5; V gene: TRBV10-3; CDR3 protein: CATSSGGREETQYF
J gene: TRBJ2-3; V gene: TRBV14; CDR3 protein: CASSQGDTQYF
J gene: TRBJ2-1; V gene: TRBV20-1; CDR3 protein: CSAREASGRVEQFF
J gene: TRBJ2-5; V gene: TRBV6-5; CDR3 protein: CASRVTGETQYF
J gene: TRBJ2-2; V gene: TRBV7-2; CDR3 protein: CASSPRGVPGELFF
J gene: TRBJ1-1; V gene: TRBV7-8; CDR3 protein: CASSLLGQGVPKGFF
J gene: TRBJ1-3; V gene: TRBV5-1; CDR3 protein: CASSGESAGNTIYF
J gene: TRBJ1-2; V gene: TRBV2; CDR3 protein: CASDKTGQASLYGYTF
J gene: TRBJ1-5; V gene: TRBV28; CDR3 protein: CASSLNFPPQHF
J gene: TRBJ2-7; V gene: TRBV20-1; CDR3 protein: CSAIATGQMGGYEQYF
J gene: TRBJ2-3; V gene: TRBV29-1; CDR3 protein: CSAGGNTDTQYF
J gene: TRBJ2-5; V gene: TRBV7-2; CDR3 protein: CASSLPPERGGRETQYF
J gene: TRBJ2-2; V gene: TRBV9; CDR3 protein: CASTNTGELFF
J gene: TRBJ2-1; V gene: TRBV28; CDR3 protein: CASSYPGTGSYNEQFF
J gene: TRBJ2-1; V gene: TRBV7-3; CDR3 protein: CASSLYGRNEQFF
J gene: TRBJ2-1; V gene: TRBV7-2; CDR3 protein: CASSPGQGGSYNEQFF
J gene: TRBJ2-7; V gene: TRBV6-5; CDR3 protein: CASSLAGAGEQYF
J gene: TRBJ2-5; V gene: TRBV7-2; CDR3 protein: CASSYALGETQYF
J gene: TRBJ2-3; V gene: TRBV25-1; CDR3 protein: CASSEPKGPNRGPSTDTQYF
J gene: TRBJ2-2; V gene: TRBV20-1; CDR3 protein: CSARRQGDTGELFF
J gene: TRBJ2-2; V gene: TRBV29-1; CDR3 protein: CSGQGNTGELCF
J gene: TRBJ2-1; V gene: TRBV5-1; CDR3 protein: CASSLLTGDEQFF
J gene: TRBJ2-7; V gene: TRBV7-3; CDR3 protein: CASSSRIGRYEQYF
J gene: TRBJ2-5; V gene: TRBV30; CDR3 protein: CAWRGTGKKSTQYF
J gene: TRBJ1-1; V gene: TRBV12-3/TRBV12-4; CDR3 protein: CASSLWRREAFF
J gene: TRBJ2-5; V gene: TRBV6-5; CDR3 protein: CASSYGVGGETQYF
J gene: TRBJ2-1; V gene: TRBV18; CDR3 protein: CASSPRSRGLSSYNEQFF
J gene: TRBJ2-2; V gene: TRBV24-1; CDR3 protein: CATSDDTGELFF
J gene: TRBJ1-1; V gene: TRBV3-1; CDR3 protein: CASSPGQVTEAFF